These 19 T cell receptor beta chains came from one sample sequenced in a study of blood T cells in healthy people across ages. Using a J-beta primer mix together with a sample-barcoded 5' primer, a second PCR was run for about 6 to 11 cycles. TCRdb reprocessed the 5' RACE reads with MiXCR, giving one entry per CDR3 protein. The data show around 1,600,000 distinct CDR3 sequences, 40% to 45% seen once. What was sequenced was blood. The receptors stem from a woman aged 18-29 years in good health.

V and J are TRBV12-3 or TRBV12-4 and TRBJ1-2; possible D gene TRBD1, 6 bases. The V end was cut by 8 bases, the J end by 3 bases, with 16 bases between. This CDR3 comprises 14 residues. The CDR3 region has the DNA TGTGCCAGCTCCACCCGGGGGCCTTACTATGGCTACACCTTC. This sequence encodes CASSTRGPYYGYTF.

The chain employs TRBV13 and TRBJ2-1; D is ambiguous. The CDR3 totals 16 residues. Germline V lookup: CDR1 PRHDT, CDR2 FYEKMQ (reference sequence). Trimming stripped 8 bases from V and 0 bases from J, with 17 bases between. The chain's CDR3 is CASQFNTDGSYNEQFF. CDR3 nucleotide sequence: TGTGCCAGCCAATTTAACACGGACGGCTCCTACAATGAGCAGTTCTTC.

The CDR3 loop is CASSPWTGRNTEAFF. The CDR3 DNA follows: TGTGCCAGCAGCCCCTGGACAGGGCGGAACACTGAAGCTTTCTTT. The genes are TRBV7-6 and TRBJ1-1, with TRBD1 matching 8 bases. This CDR3 comprises 15 residues. Germline loops: CDR1 SGHVS, CDR2 FNYEAQ. The junction had 6 bases not matched to a gene; V was cut back by 5 bases and J by 1 base. The full variable domain, completed using reference TRBV7-6 and TRBJ1-1, is GAGVSQSPRYKVTKRGQDVALRCDPISGHVSLYWYRQALGQGPEFLTYFNYEAQQDKSGLPNDRFSAERPEGSISTLTIQRTEQRDSAMYRCASSPWTGRNTEAFFGQGTRLTVV.

The chain uses TRBV7-9 and TRBJ2-4; weak D call: TRBD2 (6 bases). The CDR3 is 13 residues long. The ends were cut back, 3 bases at V and 8 bases at J, with 11 bases in the middle. The germline V gene encodes CDR1 SEHNR and CDR2 FQNEAQ (reference sequence). This chain's CDR3 is CASSFSRGYIQYF. Written as DNA, the CDR3 is TGTGCCAGCAGCTTTAGCCGGGGGTACATTCAGTACTTC. Based on the CDR3 plus reference TRBV7-9 and TRBJ2-4, the full variable domain is DTGVSQNPRHKITKRGQNVTFRCDPISEHNRLYWYRQTLGQGPEFLTYFQNEAQLEKSRLLSDRFSAERPKGSFSTLEIQRTEQGDSAMYLCASSFSRGYIQYFGAGTRLSVL.

The V and J genes are TRBV5-6 and TRBJ2-3; D unresolved. Looked up from germline, CDR1 is SGHDT and CDR2 is YYEEEE. V dropped 4 bases and J dropped 10 bases, with 10 bases sitting between them. This CDR3 contains 11 residues. The CDR3 sequence is CASSLLDAQYF. The CDR3 nucleotides are TGTGCCAGCAGCCTCCTCGACGCGCAGTATTTT.

This clonotype was seen a few times. The CDR3 DNA follows: TGTGCCAGCAGTTTAGGAACTAGCGGAGACCCAGATACGCAGTATTTT. This gives the protein CASSLGTSGDPDTQYF. The V and J genes are TRBV2 and TRBJ2-3; 8 bases are a match to TRBD2. From germline, CDR1 is SNHLY and CDR2 FYNNEI. CDR3 length equals 16 residues. Trimming took 5 bases from V and 4 from J; bases not matched to a gene: 11.

This clonotype was counted between two and nine times. The chain is built from TRBV4-1 and TRBJ2-7; D might be TRBD2 (6 bases). The CDR3 covers 14 residues. Germline V gives CDR1 MGHRA, CDR2 YSYEKL. V was cut by 3 bases and J by 4 bases, with 13 bases left in between. This CDR3 is CASSHLLLAYEQYF. DNA for the CDR3: TGCGCCAGCAGCCATCTTTTACTAGCTTACGAGCAGTACTTC.

The chain recombines TRBV2 with TRBJ2-1; D remains ambiguous. V was trimmed by 2 bases and J by 10 bases, leaving 9 bases between them. CDR3 length equals 12 residues. Germline V lookup: CDR1 SNHLY, CDR2 FYNNEI. The CDR3 spells CASSEISHEQFF. CDR3 nucleotide sequence: TGTGCCAGCAGTGAAATTAGCCACGAGCAGTTCTTC.

This clonotype was detected only a few times. V gene TRBV10-2 combines with J gene TRBJ2-3; TRBD2 matches at 7 bases. CDR1 is WSHSY and CDR2 is SAAADI in the germline V gene. With V trimmed by 3 bases and J by 3 bases, 9 bases remained unmatched. The CDR3 totals 16 residues. The CDR3 here is CASSEKGLGWTDTQYF. The CDR3 bases are TGCGCCAGCAGTGAAAAAGGACTAGGTTGGACAGATACGCAGTATTTT.

The rearrangement links TRBV7-9 to TRBJ1-1, with 9 bases matching TRBD1. Germline V lookup: CDR1 SEHNR, CDR2 FQNEAQ (reference sequence). CDR3 length: 14 amino acids. The junction had 7 bases not matched to a gene; V was cut back by 8 bases and J by 3 bases. The CDR3 coding sequence is TGTGCCAGCGAACAGGGGGCGGGGGACACTGAAGCTTTCTTT. This sequence encodes CASEQGAGDTEAFF.

The chain is built from TRBV6-2 or TRBV6-3 and TRBJ2-5; TRBD1 matches 10 bases. The V segment lost 5 bases and the J segment 2 bases; nucleotides outside the gene matches: 5. CDR3 length: 15 residues. Per germline, CDR1 MNHEY and CDR2 SVGEGT. The CDR3 bases are TGTGCCAGCAGTGAGGGACAGGGGCTTCAAGAGACCCAGTACTTC. Its protein is CASSEGQGLQETQYF.

The chain is built from TRBV28 and TRBJ2-7, with a tentative D call TRBD1 (5 bases). Trimming removed 2 bases from V and 3 bases from J, with 11 bases in between. CDR3 length equals 14 residues. Germline V gene data show CDR1 as MDHEN and CDR2 as SYDVKM. Here the CDR3 reads CASSLTTVIYEQYF. In DNA form, the CDR3 reads TGTGCCAGCAGTTTAACGACAGTTATCTACGAGCAGTACTTC.

This rearrangement joins TRBV20-1 to TRBJ2-7, with TRBD1 matching over 10 bases. The J call may be faulty, since TRBJ2-5 better matches the DNA end. The CDR3 sequence is 13 residues long. The germline gives CDR1 DFQATT, CDR2 SNEGSKA (reference sequence). The CDR3 reads CSAKTGGIETQYF. In DNA form, the CDR3 reads TGCAGTGCTAAGACAGGGGGCATAGAGACCCAGTACTTC.

The rearrangement links TRBV29-1 to TRBJ2-3; no clear D. Trimming cost V 5 bases and J 0 bases, with 18 bases left between them. Looked up from germline, CDR1 is SQVTM and CDR2 is ANQGSEA. This CDR3 is 16 amino acids long. DNA of the CDR3: TGCAGCGTTAATTCGGACGTTACTCCTAGCACAGATACGCAGTATTTT. Its translation: CSVNSDVTPSTDTQYF.

This clonotype was found many times. The CDR3 sequence is CASSPGLAGHSTSYNEQFF. CDR3 DNA: TGTGCCAGCAGTCCGGGACTAGCGGGACATTCAACCTCCTACAATGAGCAGTTCTTC. V usage is TRBV28 and J usage is TRBJ2-1, with 13 positions matching TRBD2. J gave up 0 bases and V 5 bases, and 10 bases lay outside the gene matches. There are 19 residues in the CDR3. Germline values: CDR1 MDHEN, CDR2 SYDVKM.

CDR3 bases: TGTGCCAGCAGCCTGCCCTGGGGAAAGCAGTACTTC. Amino acids: CASSLPWGKQYF. The rearrangement uses TRBV7-2 and TRBJ2-5; D not resolved. Looked up from germline, CDR1 is SGHTA and CDR2 is FQGNSA. The CDR3 consists of 12 residues. V was clipped by 5 bases and J by 11 bases, with 15 bases between them.

This chain links TRBV6-2 or TRBV6-3 with TRBJ1-5; weak D call: TRBD1 (6 bases). Deletions cut 10 bases from V and 2 bases from J, with 12 bases between. Germline loops: CDR1 MNHEY, CDR2 SVGEGT. This CDR3 contains 13 residues. The CDR3 coding sequence is TGTGCCATCCGGACAGCCCGCAATCAGCCCCAGCATTTT. This codes for CAIRTARNQPQHF.

This clonotype was seen more than once but under ten times. The chain employs TRBV20-1 and TRBJ2-7; tentative D call: TRBD2 (7 bases). The J call could be wrong; TRBJ2-5 is a better fit for the DNA end. This CDR3 spans 14 amino acids. The germline CDR1 and CDR2 sequences are DFQATT and SNEGSKA (reference sequence). Here the CDR3 reads CSASRDGGLETQYF. As DNA, the CDR3 is TGCAGTGCTAGCCGGGACGGGGGGCTTGAGACCCAGTACTTC.

A note on this clonotype: At one end the junction does not follow the germline gene, possibly because of a read error. The chain is built from TRBV2 and TRBJ1-1; 9 nucleotides line up with TRBD1. Germline values: CDR1 SNHLY, CDR2 FYNNEI. This CDR3 spans 13 amino acids. CDR3 sequence: CARLGTGNTGAFF. DNA of the CDR3: TGTGCCAGACTCGGGACAGGGAACACTGGAGCTTTCTTT.